The 23 T cell receptor beta chains below come from one sample, sequenced in a study of T cells in narcolepsy. Using immunoSEQ multiplex PCR, the repertoire was profiled, and TCRdb retains in-frame clones only, with some absent. The top ten clones hold roughly 10% of a sample with some 25,000 clones, 65% to 90% of them seen once. The sequenced sample was memory (CD45RA-) CD4+ T cells from blood. These receptors originate from a human donor in good health.

This chain uses TRBV2 with TRBJ2-5, with 8 nucleotides matching TRBD1. Germline CDR1 reads SNHLY; CDR2 reads FYNNEI. The CDR3 extends over 14 amino acids. The V and J ends lost 5 bases and 7 bases, in that order; junction bases with no gene match: 9. CDR3 protein: CASSNGQGRGTQYF. CDR3 DNA: TGTGCCAGCAGTAATGGACAGGGTAGGGGGACCCAGTACTTC.

About this clone: The DNA is left out, because the CDR3 cannot be placed on it with certainty; the CDR3 is given as TCRdb lists it. The chain recombines TRBV5-6 with TRBJ2-2; the D call TRBD2 from the table was never checked on the DNA. The length of the CDR3 is 14 amino acids, counting both ends. Germline CDR1 and CDR2: SGHDT and YYEEEE. CDR3 residues: CASSLRGEPGSCFF.

Here the CDR3 reads CASSPGGGVSYNEQFF. DNA of the CDR3: TGTGCCAGCAGCCCCGGGGGGGGAGTGTCCTACAATGAGCAGTTCTTC. The genes are TRBV5-4 and TRBJ2-1; 8 nucleotides agree with TRBD2. Trimming removed 4 bases from V and 1 base from J; junction bases left unmatched: 7. The CDR3 runs 16 residues. CDR1 and CDR2 from the germline V gene are SGHNT and YYREEE (reference sequence).

This chain joins TRBV7-8 and TRBJ2-1, with D perhaps matching TRBD1 (5 bases). The CDR3 runs 17 residues. V was clipped by 1 base and J by 0 bases, with 13 bases between them. Germline V lookup: CDR1 SGHVS, CDR2 FQNEAQ. CDR3: CASSLVAGRSSYNEQFF. CDR3 in DNA: TGTGCCAGCAGCTTAGTAGCAGGGCGAAGCTCCTACAATGAGCAGTTCTTC. Full variable domain (outside the CDR3, taken from reference TRBV7-8 and TRBJ2-1): GAGVSQSPRYKVAKRGQDVALRCDPISGHVSLFWYQQALGQGPEFLTYFQNEAQLDKSGLPSDRFFAERPEGSVSTLKIQRTQQEDSAVYLCASSLVAGRSSYNEQFFGPGTRLTVL.

The chain is built from TRBV18 and TRBJ2-3; TRBD1 agrees at 8 bases. The CDR3 consists of 14 residues. The V gene end was trimmed by 2 bases and the J gene end by 4 bases; junction bases not matched to a gene: 2. Germline V lookup: CDR1 KGHSH, CDR2 LQKENI. CDR3 amino acids: CASSPNRGSDTQYF. The CDR3 region has the DNA TGTGCCAGCTCACCAAACAGGGGGTCAGATACGCAGTATTTT.

This chain joins TRBV19 and TRBJ1-1; D call uncertain. The CDR3 runs 12 residues. Per the germline V gene, CDR1 is LNHDA and CDR2 is SQIVND (reference sequence). V was pared by 6 bases and J by 1 base, with 6 bases between. CDR3 protein: CASSWWNTEAFF. The CDR3 nucleotides are TGTGCCAGTAGCTGGTGGAACACTGAAGCTTTCTTT. Complete variable domain (other parts from reference TRBV19 and TRBJ1-1): DGGITQSPKYLFRKEGQNVTLSCEQNLNHDAMYWYRQDPGQGLRLIYYSQIVNDFQKGDIAEGYSVSREKKESFPLTVTSAQKNPTAFYLCASSWWNTEAFFGQGTRLTVV.

The chain combines TRBV11-3 with TRBJ1-2, with no clear D. Germline CDR1 and CDR2: SGHNT and YENEEA. Between the trimmed V and J ends, which lost 0 bases and 4 bases, there was a span of 18 bases. The CDR3 consists of 17 residues. CDR3 amino acids: CASSLDTLASPRYGYTF. The CDR3 coding sequence is TGTGCCAGCAGCTTAGATACTCTGGCCTCACCCCGCTATGGCTACACCTTC.

The V and J genes are TRBV5-4 and TRBJ1-4; D remains ambiguous. In germline, CDR1 is SGHNT, CDR2 YYREEE (reference sequence). V lost 4 bases, J lost 7 bases, and 11 bases lay in between. The CDR3 sequence is 13 residues long. The CDR3 DNA follows: TGTGCCAGCAGCCATATCCACGGTGAAAAACTGTTTTTT. This sequence encodes CASSHIHGEKLFF.

This clone appeared once. V and J are TRBV7-9 and TRBJ1-4; weak D call: TRBD1 (5 bases). The CDR3 consists of 16 residues. CDR1 is SEHNR and CDR2 is FQNEAQ in the germline V gene (reference sequence). The germline V and J ends were trimmed by 6 bases and 3 bases, with 17 bases remaining between them. CDR3 sequence (DNA): TGTGCCAGCAGTAAGGTGATACTGGGGGCTAATGAAAAACTGTTTTTT. It translates to CASSKVILGANEKLFF.

This sequence joins TRBV6-1 and TRBJ1-1; D ambiguous. V was shortened by 8 bases and J by 6 bases, with 16 bases between the two germline ends. Germline lookup yields CDR1 MNHNS and CDR2 SASEGT. The CDR3 spans 13 residues. The chain's CDR3 is CASSLKEVSEAFF. CDR3 bases: TGTGCCAGCTCCCTCAAGGAGGTTTCTGAAGCTTTCTTT.

This chain connects TRBV5-1 to TRBJ2-1; 8 bases fit TRBD2. The germline CDR1 and CDR2 sequences are SGHRS and YFSETQ. J was trimmed by 8 bases and V by 3 bases; bases with no gene match: 10. This CDR3 spans 15 amino acids. In DNA form, the CDR3 reads TGCGCCAGCAGCTCCCAAGCGGGAGTTTCTCATGAGCAGTTCTTC. Amino acid sequence: CASSSQAGVSHEQFF.

The chain couples TRBV5-1 to TRBJ2-1; possibly TRBD1 or TRBD2 for D (5 bases each). Trimming took off 4 bases at V and 6 bases at J, with 11 bases between the two ends. This CDR3 region has 13 residues. Germline V gene data show CDR1 as SGHRS and CDR2 as YFSETQ. The CDR3 coding sequence is TGCGCCAGCAGCCTCGGGACCCTCAATGAGCAGTTCTTC. It is translated as CASSLGTLNEQFF.

The CDR3: CASSESLAGGYEQYF. For the CDR3, the DNA is TGTGCCAGCAGTGAATCTTTGGCGGGAGGATACGAGCAGTACTTC. The chain combines TRBV6-1 with TRBJ2-7, with 8 positions matching TRBD2. Germline values: CDR1 MNHNS, CDR2 SASEGT. CDR3 length: 15 residues. V lost 2 bases to trimming and J lost 4 bases; unmatched junction nucleotides: 7.

The chain carries TRBV19 and TRBJ1-1; D might be TRBD1 (5 bases). V gave up 3 bases and J gave up 4 bases, with 12 bases separating them. This CDR3 is 14 amino acids long. Germline V gene data show CDR1 as LNHDA and CDR2 as SQIVND (reference sequence). CDR3: CASSITGGGTEAFF. The CDR3 region has the DNA TGTGCCAGTAGTATCACCGGGGGGGGCACTGAAGCTTTCTTT.

The chain carries TRBV2 and TRBJ2-3, with D possibly called TRBD1 or TRBD2 (6 bases each). V was shortened by 6 bases and J by 5 bases, with 12 bases between the two germline ends. The CDR3 sequence is 13 residues long. Germline V gives CDR1 SNHLY, CDR2 FYNNEI. CDR3 nucleotides: TGTGCCAGCAGGGGGGGCAGGGAAGATACGCAGTATTTT. The encoded protein is CASRGGREDTQYF.

This chain connects TRBV5-4 to TRBJ2-5, with 10 bases lining up with TRBD1. Losses at the gene ends were 1 base for V and 5 bases for J; bases not matched to a gene: 5. Germline loops: CDR1 SGHNT, CDR2 YYREEE (reference sequence). The CDR3 consists of 15 residues. Written as DNA, the CDR3 is TGTGCCAGCAGCTTGCCGGGACAGGGGTTCGAGACCCAGTACTTC. Translation: CASSLPGQGFETQYF. The whole variable domain, filled in from reference TRBV5-4 and TRBJ2-5, reads ETGVTQSPTHLIKTRGQQVTLRCSSQSGHNTVSWYQQALGQGPQFIFQYYREEENGRGNFPPRFSGLQFPNYSSELNVNALELDDSALYLCASSLPGQGFETQYFGPGTRLLVL.

The chain combines TRBV28 with TRBJ1-5; D gene unclear. With 2 bases removed from V and 5 bases from J, the gap between germline ends came to 7 bases. Germline V CDR1 and CDR2: MDHEN, SYDVKM. The CDR3 length is 13 residues. CDR3 nucleotide sequence: TGTGCCAGCAGTTTACGTGGACATCAGCCCCAGCATTTT. Encoded protein: CASSLRGHQPQHF.

CDR3 DNA sequence: TGCGCCAGCAGCGTAACCGGGACAGGGGGCTACGAGCAGTACTTC. Translation gives CASSVTGTGGYEQYF. V usage is TRBV5-1 and J usage is TRBJ2-7; TRBD1 aligns across 11 bases. V lost 4 bases to trimming and J lost 3 bases; unmatched junction nucleotides: 6. Germline V lookup: CDR1 SGHRS, CDR2 YFSETQ. The CDR3 length is 15 residues.

The chain joins TRBV7-2 to TRBJ2-2, with 7 positions matching TRBD2. Germline CDR1 reads SGHTA; CDR2 reads FQGNSA. This CDR3 has 15 residues. The J segment lost 6 bases and the V segment lost 5 bases, leaving 9 bases of the junction unmatched. CDR3 loop: CASSPEGLVSGELFF. The CDR3 bases are TGTGCCAGCAGCCCGGAAGGACTAGTTTCCGGGGAGCTGTTTTTT.

The chain uses TRBV19 and TRBJ1-2; D is unclear. The V end lost 7 bases, the J end lost 2 bases, and 11 bases lay between the germline ends. The germline gives CDR1 LNHDA, CDR2 SQIVND (reference sequence). This CDR3 has 13 amino acids. This chain's CDR3 is CASTSELNYGYTF. DNA of the CDR3: TGTGCCAGTACATCGGAACTCAACTATGGCTACACCTTC.

J is TRBJ2-5 and V is TRBV7-2; TRBD1 is a possible D gene (5 bases). The closer fit of TRBJ2-7 to the DNA end suggests the J call may be wrong. Germline V CDR1 and CDR2: SGHTA, FQGNSA. The CDR3 contains 15 residues. In DNA, the CDR3 is TGTGCCAGCAGCTTAGAGGCTGGGGCCGCCTACGAGCAGTACTTC. This gives the protein CASSLEAGAAYEQYF.

This chain joins TRBV29-1 and TRBJ1-2; 9 nucleotides align to TRBD1. This CDR3 is built from 14 residues. J lost 8 bases, V lost 2 bases, and 9 bases had no gene match. Germline V gives CDR1 SQVTM, CDR2 ANQGSEA. CDR3 loop: CSVENWTGEKGYTF. CDR3 coding DNA: TGCAGCGTTGAAAACTGGACAGGGGAGAAGGGCTACACCTTC.

The chain joins TRBV5-4 to TRBJ2-1; the match to TRBD2 covers 10 bases. The germline CDR1 and CDR2 sequences are SGHNT and YYREEE (reference sequence). J lost 3 bases, V lost 4 bases, and 7 bases had no gene match. The CDR3 loop spans 16 amino acids. The CDR3 nucleotides read TGTGCCAGCAGCCACCCCGGGACTAGCGACTACAATGAGCAGTTCTTC. It encodes CASSHPGTSDYNEQFF.